This entry concerns a single T cell receptor beta chain. This clonotype occurred a few times. Its antigen remains unidentified. No much larger clonotype is one base removed from it; base qualities were not supplied. The data belong to a study of human T cells and chemical hapten exposure (dated by TCRdb to the early 2020s). As for the study more broadly: For sensitization, 2% DPC in acetone was applied to an approximately 2 cm by approximately 2 cm area of upper inner arm skin. Weekly therapeutic DPC doses were additionally applied to the scalp of patients throughout the roughly 22-week study period. Patch tests used Finn chambers with 0.01% DPC on the upper back, scored after 6 days by International Contact Dermatitis Research Group standards. Most of the patients in the cohort were female, and the cohort covered alopecia areata with under or over 50% scalp involvement, alopecia totalis and alopecia universalis. Libraries were pooled for sequencing, and variation in per-sample TCR yields was attributed mainly to small differences in library volumes within the pool. The study tracked peripheral blood TCR repertoire changes in vivo during primary and secondary sensitization to the hapten diphenylcyclopropenone (DPC) in alopecia patients. Patient blood was sampled pre-sensitization (week 0) and at 2, 6 and about 24 weeks after DPC sensitization. Around 30 alopecia patients provided blood for TCR sequencing at one to four time points (pre-sensitization, 2, 6 and 24 weeks). General findings and caveats noted by the study authors: Significantly more large CDR3 similarity clusters were formed by expanded TCRs than by pre-sensitization or healthy control sets, consistent with antigen-driven responses. Alopecia, a presumed autoimmune disease, was present in all patients, so the immune response of the patients might differ from that of healthy individuals. Repeated subsampling changed both the strength of the expansion versus patch-test correlation and the threshold at which the correlation became significant. Patch test score correlated positively with the number of PT1 expanded TCRs, reaching significance at thresholds 8, 16 and 32 but not at 4. No change with DPC sensitization was found in the number of TCRs above 1 in 1000 frequency, and no evidence of global repertoire structure alterations was found.

The CDR3 measures 12 amino acids from cysteine to phenylalanine. CDR3 DNA only is kept here, 36 bases in frame from base 1. Taken from the germline V gene, the CDR1 and CDR2 loops are SQVTM and ANQGSEA. V is pared back by 1 base and J by 7 bases, with 7 bases lying between the germline termini. The intended sense of this specimen's time point label: patch test 3, about 24 weeks after DPC sensitization. Read against the paper, the sample's treatment or condition label means: therapeutic diphenylcyclopropenone sensitization with weekly scalp DPC. At every patch-test visit, the blood draw took place before the patch test was put on. To be eligible, patients had to be aged 18 to 70, diagnosed with alopecia and judged suitable for DPC therapy, while pregnant patients were excluded. Total RNA was extracted from unfractionated whole blood collected in Tempus Blood RNA tubes. The protocol used for the library was RACE. Sequencing used a NextSeq 500. During library preparation, unique molecular identifiers were attached to individual cDNA molecules so that TCRs could be counted quantitatively and reproducibly. Both TCR alpha and TCR beta chains were sequenced from each blood RNA sample. On the study's bioinformatics: Samples had a median of roughly 98,000 TCRs, with a range from about 23,224 to 750,000. V, J and CDR3 annotation of the TCR reads was performed with the Decombinator software suite. To make PS versus PT1 abundance plots, every sample was subsampled to the same number of TCRs (28,000). Expanded TCRs were defined as absent before sensitization and observed at least eight times at the 2-week time point. TCRdb's own reprocessing of the public reads used fastp at Q25 and MiXCR and kept productive beta chains. Each record represents a unique CDR3 protein, reported with the most common genes and DNA among its rows. The V and J calls reflect TCRdb's pipeline rather than the authors' work. A total of approximately 50,000 distinct CDR3 sequences appear in this sample, roughly 9.5% of them only once. The ten largest clones take up 16% of the sample.

The specimen was whole blood, collected in connection with sensitization to the hapten diphenylcyclopropenone (DPC). The TCR sequence derives from a woman between 40 and 50 years old with alopecia areata. Some clones in this sample may be carry-over from other donors' samples. The chain links TRBV29-1 with TRBJ2-2; no D segment can be confidently identified. Read as DNA, the sequence is TGCAGCGTTGAAGGTCGGTACGGGGAGCTGTTTTTT. This codes for CSVEGRYGELFF.